The 13 T cell receptor beta chains below were found in one sample sequenced in a study of blood T cell repertoires in COVID-19. The table came from immunoSEQ multiplex PCR; TCRdb's copy has only in-frame clones and leaves some out. The sample contains under 450,000 clones, 81% of which appear only once. Specimen: peripheral blood. Source of these receptors: a human donor with acute or convalescent COVID-19. The donor label of this sample is uncertain.

This clone was detected a few times. This chain connects TRBV30 to TRBJ1-5, with 9 nucleotides matching TRBD1. Trimming at V came to 5 bases and at J to 0 bases, leaving 11 bases not matched to a gene. This CDR3 comprises 17 residues. Germline lookup yields CDR1 GTSNPN and CDR2 SVGIG (reference sequence). DNA of the CDR3: TGTGCCTGGGCCTCGGGACAGGGCCCCTATAGCAATCAGCCCCAGCATTTT. It translates to CAWASGQGPYSNQPQHF.

This sequence joins TRBV3-1 (or the pseudogene TRBV3-2) and TRBJ1-1, with 8 bases identical to TRBD1. This CDR3 is 16 amino acids long. V trimming: 4 bases; J trimming: 5 bases; junction bases outside the gene matches: 12. Germline-derived CDR1 and CDR2 are LGHDT and YNNKEL (reference sequence). CDR3 sequence reads: CASSPRQGLRGTEAFF. The CDR3 DNA reads as TGTGCCAGCAGCCCCCGACAGGGGCTACGGGGAACTGAAGCTTTCTTT.

This clone has a handful of counts. This rearrangement joins TRBV6-5 to TRBJ1-2; D might be TRBD1 (5 bases). V gave up 3 bases and J gave up 7 bases, with 15 bases separating them. Germline-derived CDR1 and CDR2 are MNHEY and SVGAGI. The CDR3 runs to 14 residues. The CDR3 loop is CASSYQAGRGGYTF. The CDR3 bases are TGTGCCAGCAGTTATCAGGCAGGGAGGGGTGGCTACACCTTC.

V is TRBV19 and J is TRBJ1-1, with 8 bases that match TRBD1. Germline CDR1 LNHDA, CDR2 SQIVND (reference sequence). The CDR3 has 15 amino acids. The trim removed 6 bases at V and 5 bases at J, leaving 11 bases unmatched. DNA of the CDR3: TGTGCCAGTAGCAAAACAGGGGGGGGGAAGACTGAAGCTTTCTTT. Translating gives CASSKTGGGKTEAFF.

This clone was seen more than once but under ten times. The chain couples TRBV6-5 to TRBJ2-5, with D tentatively TRBD2 (5 bases). This CDR3 has 14 amino acids. V dropped 6 bases and J dropped 5 bases, with 16 bases sitting between them. CDR1 MNHEY and CDR2 SVGAGI come from the germline V gene. CDR3 bases: TGTGCCAGCAGCCTTACTAGTCTCAGGGAGACCCAGTACTTC. It encodes CASSLTSLRETQYF.

The genes are TRBV20-1 and TRBJ1-1; D uncertain. CDR3 length equals 16 residues. Trimming took 3 bases from V and 1 from J, leaving 18 bases between them. Germline V gene sequence: CDR1 DFQATT, CDR2 SNEGSKA (reference sequence). This CDR3 reads CSASWIHSGGNTEAFF. The CDR3, as DNA: TGCAGTGCTAGTTGGATCCATTCAGGAGGGAACACTGAAGCTTTCTTT.

The rearrangement uses TRBV30 and TRBJ1-4; D is undetermined. This CDR3 spans 14 amino acids. Trimming took 3 bases from V and 3 from J, leaving 11 bases between them. Looked up from germline, CDR1 is GTSNPN and CDR2 is SVGIG (reference sequence). The CDR3 nucleotides are TGTGCCTGGAGGGGGAGAAGCCCTAATGAAAAACTGTTTTTT. Its protein product is CAWRGRSPNEKLFF.

The V call is TRBV6-6, the J call TRBJ1-6; tentative D call: TRBD1 (5 bases). Trimming removed 2 bases at V and 9 bases at J, with 14 bases between. The CDR3 runs 15 residues. Germline V CDR1 and CDR2: MNHNY, SVGAGI (reference sequence). The CDR3: CASSYKGEAGSPLHF. The CDR3 DNA sequence: TGTGCCAGCAGTTACAAAGGGGAGGCGGGTTCACCCCTCCACTTT.

In this sample, this clone turned up a few times. This sequence joins TRBV27 and TRBJ2-7; unclear D gene. The V end lost 5 bases, the J end lost 3 bases, and 20 bases lay between the germline ends. The CDR3 loop spans 16 amino acids. Germline V gene data show CDR1 as MNHEY and CDR2 as SMNVEV (reference sequence). DNA for the CDR3: TGTGCCAGCAGTCTCTACAAGATTAGTGGAGTCTACGAGCAGTACTTC. Its protein product is CASSLYKISGVYEQYF.

The CDR3 region is CASSYRDREKLFF. As DNA, the CDR3 is TGTGCCAGCAGCTACCGGGACAGAGAAAAACTGTTTTTT. The chain employs TRBV11-2 and TRBJ1-4; 7 bases line up with TRBD1. The CDR3 consists of 13 residues. The V gene's germline CDR1 is SGHAT and CDR2 FQNNGV. V lost 4 bases and J lost 8; bases outside the gene matches: 4.

The chain combines TRBV4-2 with TRBJ1-4, with TRBD1 as a possible D gene (6 bases). Per germline, CDR1 LGHNA and CDR2 YNFKEQ. V was shortened by 4 bases and J by 7 bases, with 10 bases between the two germline ends. CDR3 length: 13 residues. Written as DNA, the CDR3 is TGTGCCAGCAGCCGGCGGGGGGCTGAAAAACTGTTTTTT. Translating gives CASSRRGAEKLFF.

The gene calls are TRBV2 and TRBJ2-7; D perhaps matches TRBD2 (6 bases). The CDR3 has 20 residues. The V gene's germline CDR1 is SNHLY and CDR2 FYNNEI. V was shortened by 5 bases and J by 0 bases, with 29 bases between the two germline ends. CDR3 coding DNA: TGTGCCAGCAGTTCCTCCAGAGGTTCCCAGGGAGGCGGTGACTCCTACGAGCAGTACTTC. The encoded protein is CASSSSRGSQGGGDSYEQYF.

The CDR3 loop is CATSPGASETGRGNQPQHF. The CDR3 DNA reads as TGTGCCACCTCGCCGGGTGCCAGTGAAACAGGACGGGGCAATCAGCCCCAGCATTTT. V and J are TRBV15 and TRBJ1-5; a possible D gene is TRBD1 (5 bases). Germline CDR1 LNHNV, CDR2 YYDKDF (reference sequence). V was cut by 8 bases and J by 2 bases, with 28 bases left in between. CDR3 length: 19 residues.